This T cell receptor (beta chain) was sequenced for a study of T cell responses to AZD1222 COVID-19 vaccine. Study information: Second-dose groups at about 4 or about 12 weeks were pooled.

Of note for this clone: The antigen is undetermined.

CDR1 and CDR2 from the germline V gene are SGHDT and YYEEEE. This CDR3 region has 15 residues. Trimming took off 4 bases at V and 0 bases at J, with 11 bases between the two ends. TCRdb's copy holds only in-frame clones and misses some; the assay was immunoSEQ multiplex PCR. The table has 45,000 to 60,000 clones, about 85% seen once. Study-wide findings and caveats: Clonal diversity was possibly underestimated, and the donors were mostly white British, with more females.

Sample: peripheral blood, taken on day 0 of AZD1222 vaccination. The chain recombines TRBV5-6 with TRBJ1-5; D uncertain. This receptor was taken from an adult in good health. CDR3 nucleotides: TGTGCCAGCAGCAAAAAAAACAGTAGCAATCAGCCCCAGCATTTT. It translates to CASSKKNSSNQPQHF.